This TCR beta chain was sequenced in a study of T cells in localized non-small cell lung cancer. The germline V and J ends were trimmed by 4 bases and 0 bases, with 10 bases remaining between them. This CDR3 comprises 16 residues. Germline V CDR1 and CDR2: MNHNY, SVGAGI (reference sequence). Clones were read by immunoSEQ multiplex PCR, and TCRdb kept only the in-frame ones, dropping some. The sample holds about 5,500 clones, around 83% seen once. This TCR was sampled from a female donor aged 60 or older with stage II lung adenocarcinoma. The genes are TRBV6-6 and TRBJ2-6; D remains unclear. Here the sequenced sample was peripheral blood mononuclear cells, taken before any cancer treatment. CDR3 bases: TGTGCCAGCAGTTCCCACGGCTTCTCTGGGGCCAACGTCCTGACTTTC. Translating it yields CASSSHGFSGANVLTF.